Below are 13 T cell receptor beta chains sequenced from a single sample in a study of blood T cells in healthy people across ages. A sample-barcoded 5' primer and a J-beta primer mix were used in a second PCR of about 6 to 11 cycles. TCRdb analysed the 5' RACE reads with MiXCR anew, one entry per CDR3 protein. The sample has about 1.8 million distinct CDR3 sequences, about 50% seen once. The sample was blood. The source is a woman aged 40-49 years in good health.

The table lists this clonotype with a few counts. V and J are TRBV7-2 and TRBJ2-5, with TRBD2 matching over 10 bases. V was pared by 4 bases and J by 11 bases, with 10 bases of the junction left unmatched. This CDR3 has 14 amino acids. Looked up from germline, CDR1 is SGHTA and CDR2 is FQGNSA. CDR3 sequence (DNA): TGTGCCAGCAGCTCGGCCATCCTAGCGGGGGAGCAGTACTTC. This gives the protein CASSSAILAGEQYF.

This chain links TRBV20-1 with TRBJ1-6, with TRBD1 matching 7 bases. The length of the CDR3 is 17 residues. CDR1 is DFQATT, CDR2 SNEGSKA, per germline (reference sequence). V trimming: 1 base; J trimming: 9 bases; junction bases outside the gene matches: 15. CDR3 protein: CSARVLTTGIGASPLHF. The CDR3 DNA reads TGCAGTGCTAGAGTCCTTACGACAGGGATCGGCGCTTCACCCCTCCACTTT.

The gene calls are TRBV27 and TRBJ2-5; no clear D. Trimming stripped 5 bases from V and 4 bases from J, with 11 bases between. Per the germline V gene, CDR1 is MNHEY and CDR2 is SMNVEV (reference sequence). CDR3 length: 13 residues. CDR3 residues: CASSDWNRETQYF. Written as DNA, the CDR3 is TGTGCCAGCAGTGATTGGAACAGAGAGACCCAGTACTTC.

Here the CDR3 reads CASSSAVGFSYNEQFF. The CDR3 DNA sequence: TGTGCCAGCAGCTCAGCGGTCGGGTTCTCCTACAATGAGCAGTTCTTC. The genes are TRBV7-2 and TRBJ2-1, with D perhaps matching TRBD2 (5 bases). Trimming removed 4 bases from V and 0 bases from J, with 13 bases in between. The CDR3 is made up of 16 amino acids. Germline V CDR1 and CDR2: SGHTA, FQGNSA.

This clonotype has a handful of counts. The chain carries TRBV4-3 and TRBJ1-2; 7 nucleotides align to TRBD1. This CDR3 region has 16 residues. V lost 0 bases and J lost 2; bases outside the gene matches: 6. The germline V gene encodes CDR1 LGHNA and CDR2 YSLEER. CDR3 in amino acids: CASSQDVRGDNYGYTF. The CDR3, as DNA: TGCGCCAGCAGCCAAGATGTCAGGGGGGACAACTATGGCTACACCTTC.

This clonotype has more than one count but fewer than ten. The chain couples TRBV28 to TRBJ2-3; weak D call: TRBD1 (6 bases). V was cut by 3 bases and J by 4 bases, with 20 bases left in between. CDR3 length: 17 amino acids. CDR1 MDHEN and CDR2 SYDVKM come from the germline V gene. CDR3 amino acids: CASSFGDTLGGSDTQYF. Here the CDR3 DNA reads TGTGCCAGCAGTTTCGGGGACACCCTAGGTGGTTCAGATACGCAGTATTTT.

This clonotype was recorded a few times. The chain couples TRBV15 to TRBJ2-6; D unresolved. Trimming pared 0 bases from V and 2 bases from J, leaving 17 bases between. CDR3 length: 19 residues. Germline V gives CDR1 LNHNV, CDR2 YYDKDF (reference sequence). The CDR3 is CATSRDDENSRPGANVLTF. The CDR3 DNA reads TGTGCCACCAGCAGAGATGATGAGAACTCCAGGCCTGGGGCCAACGTCCTGACTTTC.

This clonotype showed up just a few times. The gene calls are TRBV13 and TRBJ1-6; unclear D gene. This CDR3 contains 17 residues. V was cut by 2 bases and J by 0 bases, with 11 bases left in between. Per germline, CDR1 PRHDT and CDR2 FYEKMQ (reference sequence). CDR3 sequence (DNA): TGTGCCAGCAGCTTAACTTCCGGGAGCTCCTATAATTCACCCCTCCACTTT. It translates to CASSLTSGSSYNSPLHF.

The chain recombines TRBV20-1 with TRBJ1-6; D perhaps matches TRBD1 (6 bases). The CDR3 runs 17 residues. Germline V gene lookup returns CDR1 DFQATT and CDR2 SNEGSKA (reference sequence). V shed 0 bases and J shed 5 bases, with 17 bases lying between them. The CDR3 nucleotides are TGCAGTGCTAGAGATGGGGGCGGGGGAATGAATAATTCACCCCTCCACTTT. Translation: CSARDGGGGMNNSPLHF.

This chain uses TRBV12-3 or TRBV12-4 with TRBJ2-4; 7 bases line up with TRBD1. Judging by the DNA end, TRBJ2-7 fits better; the J call may be wrong. The CDR3 is 14 residues long. The CDR3 region is CASSQPATGNEQYF. CDR3 in DNA: TGTGCCAGCAGCCAGCCAGCGACAGGGAACGAGCAGTACTTC.

This sequence joins TRBV11-1 and TRBJ2-1, with 8 bases identical to TRBD1. V lost 4 bases and J lost 6; bases outside the gene matches: 11. Germline V gives CDR1 SGHAT, CDR2 FQDESV (reference sequence). This CDR3 has 16 amino acids. The CDR3: CASSSTSGTGSNEQFF. Here the CDR3 DNA reads TGTGCCAGCAGCTCGACGTCCGGGACAGGTAGCAATGAGCAGTTCTTC.

V usage is TRBV29-1 and J usage is TRBJ2-5, with D perhaps being TRBD1 or TRBD2 (6 bases each). V shed 3 bases and J shed 2 bases, with 16 bases lying between them. CDR1 and CDR2 from the germline V gene are SQVTM and ANQGSEA. This CDR3 contains 15 residues. The CDR3 here is CSVEARGRRQETQYF. In DNA form, the CDR3 reads TGCAGCGTTGAGGCTCGGGGGCGTCGGCAAGAGACCCAGTACTTC.

CDR3 nucleotide sequence: TGTGCCAGCAGTGACGGAATGCCAGGGTTGGGCGAGCAGTACTTC. Its protein is CASSDGMPGLGEQYF. The gene calls are TRBV6-4 and TRBJ2-7, with TRBD1 as a possible D gene (5 bases). Trimming removed 2 bases at V and 6 bases at J, with 17 bases between. This CDR3 has 15 amino acids. Germline loops: CDR1 MRHNA, CDR2 SNTAGT.